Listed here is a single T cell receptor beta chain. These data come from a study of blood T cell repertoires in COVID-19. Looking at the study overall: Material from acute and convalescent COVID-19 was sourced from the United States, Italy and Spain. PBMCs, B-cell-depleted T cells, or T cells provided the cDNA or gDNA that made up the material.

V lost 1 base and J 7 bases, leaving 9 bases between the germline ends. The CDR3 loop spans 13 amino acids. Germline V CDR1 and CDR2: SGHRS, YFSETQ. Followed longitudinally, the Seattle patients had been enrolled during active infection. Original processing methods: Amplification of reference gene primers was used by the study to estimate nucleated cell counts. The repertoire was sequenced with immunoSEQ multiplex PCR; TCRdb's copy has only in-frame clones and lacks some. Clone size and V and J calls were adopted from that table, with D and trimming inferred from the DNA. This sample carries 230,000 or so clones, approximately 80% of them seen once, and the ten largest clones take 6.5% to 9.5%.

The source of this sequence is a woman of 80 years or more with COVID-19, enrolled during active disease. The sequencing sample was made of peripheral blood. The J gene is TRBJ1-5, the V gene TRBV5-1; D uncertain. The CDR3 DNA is TGCGCCAGCAGCTTGTCAGCGGAGCAGCCCCAGCATTTT. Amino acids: CASSLSAEQPQHF.